This is a list of T cell receptor beta chains from one sample in a study of beta chain features in type 1 diabetes. Assay: immunoSEQ multiplex PCR; the TCRdb copy retains only in-frame clones and omits some. The sample has 160,000 or so clones, approximately 10% seen once. Sequenced sample: central memory CD4+ T cells from blood. These TCRs come from a woman younger than 45 with type 1 diabetes. Each CDR3 is given with its conserved first and last residue. Each record gives: V gene, J gene, clone size, D gene, CDR3 DNA, CDR3 protein. A D gene is named only where the DNA matches it firmly. Rows give clone size only sometimes, using once, few, many, or a class for an expanded clone.

TRBV14	TRBJ2-1	few	NA	TGTGCCAGCAGCCAAGATTTGGACTACTACAATGAGCAGTTCTTC	CASSQDLDYYNEQFF
TRBV6-5	TRBJ1-2	few	NA	TGTGCCAGCAGCGAAGTCCAGGGGATGGGAGGCTACACCTTC	CASSEVQGMGGYTF
TRBV28	TRBJ1-1	NA	NA	TGTGCCATCGTTCTCTCGACTTCGAAGACTGAAGCTTTCTTT	CAIVLSTSKTEAFF
TRBV27	TRBJ2-7	NA	TRBD1	TGTGCCAGCAGTTTGAGAGGGACAGGCGCCTACGAGCAGTACTTC	CASSLRGTGAYEQYF
TRBV7-2	TRBJ1-2	NA	NA	TGTGCCAGCAGCATCAGGGATTCTGGCTACACCTTC	CASSIRDSGYTF
TRBV29-1	TRBJ1-1	NA	NA	TGCAGCGTTGAAAGTCAGATTAACACTGAAGCTTTCTTT	CSVESQINTEAFF
TRBV5-1	TRBJ2-1	few	TRBD2	TGCGCCAGCAGCTTGGTACCGACTAGCGGCTACAATGAGCAGTTCTTC	CASSLVPTSGYNEQFF
TRBV5-6	TRBJ2-7	few	NA	TGTGCCAGCAGCGGGACTTCCTACGAGCAGTACTTC	CASSGTSYEQYF
TRBV27	TRBJ1-5	few	NA	TGTGCCAGCAGTTTGCGGCGTAATCAGCCCCAGCATTTT	CASSLRRNQPQHF
TRBV6-5	TRBJ2-6	NA	NA	TGTGCCAGCAGTTACGAGGGTTCTGGGGCCAACGTCCTGACTTTC	CASSYEGSGANVLTF
TRBV25-1	TRBJ1-2	NA	TRBD1	TGTGCCAGCAGTGACCGGGACAGGGGCTTTGGCTACACCTTC	CASSDRDRGFGYTF
TRBV29-1	TRBJ2-7	few	NA	TGCAGCGTTGTTCAGGACAGCACATCCTACGAGCAGTACTTC	CSVVQDSTSYEQYF
TRBV29-1	TRBJ1-1	NA	TRBD1	TGCAGCGCCGCTGGACAGGGGGCGGGCACTGAAGCTTTCTTT	CSAAGQGAGTEAFF
TRBV6-1	TRBJ2-2	NA	NA	TGTGCCAGCAGATACGCGAACATACTAGCCGGGGAGCTGTTTTTT	CASRYANILAGELFF
TRBV6-6	TRBJ2-5	NA	TRBD2	TGTGCCAGCAGTTCGGGGACTAGCGGTTTCCAAGAGACCCAGTACTTC	CASSSGTSGFQETQYF
TRBV5-4	TRBJ2-7	NA	NA	TGTGCCAGCAGCCCCCGGCAGGGCCAGACCTACGAGCAGTACTTC	CASSPRQGQTYEQYF
TRBV30	TRBJ2-7	few	NA	TGTGCCTGGGCCCACGGGGAGCAGTACTTC	CAWAHGEQYF
TRBV29-1	TRBJ2-7	NA	NA	TGCAGCGTTGACAGAGACTACGAGCAGTACTTC	CSVDRDYEQYF
TRBV5-1	TRBJ1-4	NA	NA	TGCGCCAGCAGCTTCGTGGGGCGTAATGAAAAACTGTTTTTT	CASSFVGRNEKLFF
TRBV7-9	TRBJ2-7	NA	TRBD2	TGTGCCAGCGGACTAGCGGGAAGTGACGAGCAGTACTTC	CASGLAGSDEQYF
TRBV19	TRBJ2-3	NA	TRBD2	TGTGCCAGTAGTCTCAGAGCTAGCGGGAGTGGAAGTCGGTATTTT	CASSLRASGSGSRYF
TRBV2	TRBJ1-5	few	TRBD1	TGTGCCAGCACCGGGACAGGGAATCAGCCCCAGCATTTT	CASTGTGNQPQHF
TRBV5-6	TRBJ1-2	NA	NA	TGTGCCAGCAGCTGGGCACCTACTAACTATGGCTACACCTTC	CASSWAPTNYGYTF
TRBV6-5	TRBJ1-2	NA	TRBD1	TGTGCCAGCAGTCCTTTCGGGACAGGCGTCTATGGCTACACCTTC	CASSPFGTGVYGYTF
TRBV7-2	TRBJ1-1	NA	NA	TGTGCCAGCAGCTTGACAGTCGATTTAGTGGACACTGAAGCTTTCTTT	CASSLTVDLVDTEAFF
TRBV29-1	TRBJ1-2	NA	NA	TGCAGCGTTGGGGGAGCCCATGGTAGTACCTATGGCTACACCTTC	CSVGGAHGSTYGYTF
TRBV6-1	TRBJ2-5	NA	TRBD2	TGTGCCAGCAGTGGTATGACTAGCGGGAAAGGAGAGACCCAGTACTTC	CASSGMTSGKGETQYF
TRBV27	TRBJ2-3	NA	NA	TGTGCCAGCAGCTTCGGAGGAGATACGCAGTATTTT	CASSFGGDTQYF
TRBV9	TRBJ2-5	few	TRBD2	TGTGCCAGCAGCGCCGGACTAGCGGCCAGCCAAGAGACCCAGTACTTC	CASSAGLAASQETQYF
TRBV6-5	TRBJ2-5	NA	TRBD2	TGTGCCAGCATGCGACTAGCGGAAGAGACCCAGTACTTC	CASMRLAEETQYF
TRBV12-5	TRBJ2-1	few	NA	TGTGCTAGTGGTTTGAGGGGCAGGTATAACTACAATGAGCAGTTCTTC	CASGLRGRYNYNEQFF
TRBV4-1	TRBJ2-5	many	NA	TGCGCCAGCAGCCAAGTGGGTCTAGCCAGCACAGAGACCCAGTACTTC	CASSQVGLASTETQYF
TRBV7-9	TRBJ1-2	few	TRBD1	TGTGCCAGCAGTGGGGACAGTTACTATGGCTACACCTTC	CASSGDSYYGYTF
TRBV23-1	TRBJ2-7	NA	NA	TGCGCCAGCAGCGACCGGGACAAGCAGCCCTACGAGCAGTACTTC	CASSDRDKQPYEQYF
TRBV29-1	TRBJ1-1	NA	NA	TGCAGCGCCGGGGATGACACTGAAGCTTTCTTT	CSAGDDTEAFF
TRBV20-1	TRBJ2-7	few	TRBD1	TGCAGTGCCAGGACAGGGGGCAACCAGTACTTC	CSARTGGNQYF
TRBV18	TRBJ2-5	many	NA	TGTGCCAGCTCACCACCGGGTTTCGGGAGCGAGACCCAGTACTTC	CASSPPGFGSETQYF
TRBV7-2	TRBJ2-3	few	NA	TGTGCCAGCAGCTTAGCGGAGTACGCAGATACGCAGTATTTT	CASSLAEYADTQYF
TRBV6-5	TRBJ1-1	NA	NA	TGTGCCAGCAGTTATCTCTCAGGGGCCCTGAACACTGAAGCTTTCTTT	CASSYLSGALNTEAFF
TRBV4-1	TRBJ2-1	few	NA	TGCGCCAGCAGCCTAGTCAACCCGGGTAATGAGCAGTTCTTC	CASSLVNPGNEQFF
TRBV6-5	TRBJ2-7	NA	TRBD1	TGTGCCAGCAGTAGGAAGGGGGCGACGTACGAGCAGTACTTC	CASSRKGATYEQYF
TRBV18	TRBJ2-2	few	TRBD1	TGTGCCAGCTCACCTAATACAGGGGCGAACACCGGGGAGCTGTTTTTT	CASSPNTGANTGELFF
TRBV30	TRBJ1-2	few	NA	TGTGCCTGGAGTGTCCCCGGTGCATATGGCTACACCTTC	CAWSVPGAYGYTF
TRBV27	TRBJ1-4	NA	TRBD1	TGTGCCAGCAGTTTATCGTTTATGGGACAGGAAAAACTGTTTTTT	CASSLSFMGQEKLFF